Below are 12 T cell receptor beta chains sequenced from a single sample in a study of T cell changes during pregnancy in multiple sclerosis (dated by TCRdb to about 2019). The method was the immunoSEQ multiplex PCR assay. TCRdb re-hosts the immuneACCESS table, in-frame sequences only. Its copies lack some clones; in the studies checked, an unresolved V gene accounts for under half of them, and the cause for the rest is not known. Here the sample has 20,000 to 25,000 clones; 70% to 90% occur a single time. 6.5% to 8% of the sample is held by the ten biggest clonotypes. Material: CD8+ T cells from peripheral blood mononuclear cells, obtained before pregnancy. These receptors were obtained from a female donor with multiple sclerosis, enrolled in a pregnancy study.

The chain links TRBV6-4 to TRBJ2-1; TRBD2 matches at 11 bases. The J segment lost 6 bases and the V segment lost 4 bases, leaving 2 bases of the junction unmatched. The germline V gene encodes CDR1 MRHNA and CDR2 SNTAGT. This CDR3 comprises 14 residues. CDR3 in DNA: TGTGCCAGCAGTGCCGGGACTAGCGGCAATGAGCAGTTCTTC. This encodes CASSAGTSGNEQFF.

As to this clone: Germline is not matched at one junction end, which may reflect a read error. The V gene is TRBV11-2, the J gene TRBJ1-5; D gene uncertain. From germline, CDR1 is SGHAT and CDR2 FQNNGV. The CDR3 covers 14 residues. The CDR3 coding sequence is TGTGCCAGCAGCCCCCGGGATAGCAAACAGCCCCAGCATTTT. Translated, it gives CASSPRDSKQPQHF.

This chain links TRBV27 with TRBJ2-3; TRBD2 matches 7 bases. The length of the CDR3 is 14 residues. Germline CDR1 reads MNHEY; CDR2 reads SMNVEV (reference sequence). The V segment lost 3 bases and the J segment 5 bases; nucleotides outside the gene matches: 5. CDR3 region: CASSFVASGDTQYF. The CDR3 DNA reads TGTGCCAGCAGTTTCGTGGCTAGCGGAGATACGCAGTATTTT.

The table lists this clone with a count of one. This chain connects TRBV7-9 to TRBJ2-7; weak D call: TRBD2 (6 bases). V lost 5 bases, J lost 4 bases, and 18 bases lay in between. Looked up from germline, CDR1 is SEHNR and CDR2 is FQNEAQ (reference sequence). This CDR3 is 15 amino acids long. The CDR3 is CASSTGNLGGYEQYF. The CDR3 DNA is TGTGCCAGCAGCACGGGGAACCTTGGAGGGTACGAGCAGTACTTC.

This rearrangement joins TRBV6-6 to TRBJ2-5; 10 bases align to TRBD2. CDR1 MNHNY and CDR2 SVGAGI come from the germline V gene (reference sequence). V was pared by 0 bases and J by 5 bases, with 6 bases of the junction left unmatched. The CDR3 spans 16 residues. CDR3 in DNA: TGTGCCAGCAGTTACTCGATCGAGCGGGAGGGGGAGACCCAGTACTTC. Protein product: CASSYSIEREGETQYF.

This sequence joins TRBV5-1 and TRBJ1-5, with 9 bases matching TRBD1. This CDR3 contains 14 residues. The germline V gene encodes CDR1 SGHRS and CDR2 YFSETQ. V lost 4 bases and J lost 6; bases outside the gene matches: 5. The CDR3 sequence is CASSPGTGSQPQHF. The DNA for the CDR3 is TGCGCCAGCAGCCCTGGGACAGGGAGTCAGCCCCAGCATTTT.

The chain joins TRBV4-1 to TRBJ2-3; possible D gene TRBD2, 6 bases. Germline V gene data show CDR1 as MGHRA and CDR2 as YSYEKL. The CDR3 spans 15 residues. Trimming shortened V by 0 bases and J by 6 bases, and 13 bases separated the two germline ends. This chain's CDR3 is CASSQDPHGSDTQYF. For the CDR3, the DNA is TGCGCCAGCAGCCAAGATCCCCACGGGAGTGATACGCAGTATTTT.

The V and J genes are TRBV11-2 and TRBJ2-3; 7 bases fit TRBD1. V was clipped by 3 bases and J by 4 bases; unmatched bases: 10. Germline V gives CDR1 SGHAT, CDR2 FQNNGV. The CDR3 is 16 residues long. The CDR3 region has the DNA TGTGCCAGCAGCTTTAGGGGGCCGACTTACCCAGATACGCAGTATTTT. This encodes CASSFRGPTYPDTQYF.

V usage is TRBV4-1 and J usage is TRBJ2-7, with 10 bases lining up with TRBD2. This CDR3 contains 18 residues. From germline, CDR1 is MGHRA and CDR2 YSYEKL. V dropped 0 bases and J dropped 0; count of bases not matched to a gene: 8. The CDR3 DNA is TGCGCCAGCAGCCAAGATTCCCTAGCGGGAGAAAGCTCCTACGAGCAGTACTTC. This codes for CASSQDSLAGESSYEQYF.

V usage is TRBV6-5 and J usage is TRBJ2-7; 8 nucleotides match TRBD2. The CDR3 consists of 14 residues. The junction had 7 bases not matched to a gene; V was cut back by 4 bases and J by 5 bases. Per the germline V gene, CDR1 is MNHEY and CDR2 is SVGAGI. CDR3: CASSLGTSSHEQYF. The DNA for the CDR3 is TGTGCCAGCAGTTTAGGGACTAGTAGCCACGAGCAGTACTTC.

The chain uses TRBV7-8 and TRBJ2-3, with a possible D match to TRBD2 (5 bases). V was trimmed by 4 bases and J by 2 bases, leaving 10 bases between them. CDR1 SGHVS and CDR2 FQNEAQ come from the germline V gene. The CDR3 sequence is 14 residues long. CDR3 region: CASSSGSYTDTQYF. DNA of the CDR3: TGTGCCAGCAGCTCGGGATCTTACACAGATACGCAGTATTTT.

The chain carries TRBV4-1 and TRBJ2-5; 8 bases map to TRBD1. The length of the CDR3 is 15 residues. Germline assignment: CDR1 MGHRA and CDR2 YSYEKL. V lost 3 bases to trimming and J lost 5 bases; unmatched junction nucleotides: 8. The CDR3 DNA sequence: TGCGCCAGCAGCCATTCGGGACAGGCGGTGGAGACCCAGTACTTC. Encoded protein: CASSHSGQAVETQYF.